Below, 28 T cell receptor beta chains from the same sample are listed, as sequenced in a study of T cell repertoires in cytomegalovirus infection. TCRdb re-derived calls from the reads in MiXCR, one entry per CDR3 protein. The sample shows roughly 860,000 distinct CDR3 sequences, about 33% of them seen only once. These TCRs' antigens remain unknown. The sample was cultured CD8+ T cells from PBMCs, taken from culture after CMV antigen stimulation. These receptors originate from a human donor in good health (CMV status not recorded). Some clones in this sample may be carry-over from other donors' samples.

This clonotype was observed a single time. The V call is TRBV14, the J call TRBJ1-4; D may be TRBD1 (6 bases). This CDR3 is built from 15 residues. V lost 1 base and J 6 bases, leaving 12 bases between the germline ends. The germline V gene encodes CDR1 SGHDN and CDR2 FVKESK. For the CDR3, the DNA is TGTGCCAGCAGCCAAGGATTGGGGGCGTATGAAAAACTGTTTTTT. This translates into CASSQGLGAYEKLFF.

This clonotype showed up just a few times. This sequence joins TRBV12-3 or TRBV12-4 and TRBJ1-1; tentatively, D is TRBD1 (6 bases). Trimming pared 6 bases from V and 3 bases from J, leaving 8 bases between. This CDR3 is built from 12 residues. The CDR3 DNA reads TGTGCCAGCAGACAGGGTCACACTGAAGCTTTCTTT. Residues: CASRQGHTEAFF.

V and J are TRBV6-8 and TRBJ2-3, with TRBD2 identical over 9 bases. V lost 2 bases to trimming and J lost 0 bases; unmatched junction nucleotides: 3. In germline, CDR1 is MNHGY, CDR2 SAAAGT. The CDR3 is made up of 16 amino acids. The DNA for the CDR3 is TGTGCCAGCAGTTACAAGCGGGGGGATAGCACAGATACGCAGTATTTT. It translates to CASSYKRGDSTDTQYF.

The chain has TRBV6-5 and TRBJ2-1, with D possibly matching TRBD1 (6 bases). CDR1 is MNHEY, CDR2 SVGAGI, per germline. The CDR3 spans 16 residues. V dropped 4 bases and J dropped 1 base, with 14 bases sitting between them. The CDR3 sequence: CASSSFPGASYNEQFF. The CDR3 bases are TGTGCCAGCAGTTCGTTCCCAGGGGCGTCCTACAATGAGCAGTTCTTC.

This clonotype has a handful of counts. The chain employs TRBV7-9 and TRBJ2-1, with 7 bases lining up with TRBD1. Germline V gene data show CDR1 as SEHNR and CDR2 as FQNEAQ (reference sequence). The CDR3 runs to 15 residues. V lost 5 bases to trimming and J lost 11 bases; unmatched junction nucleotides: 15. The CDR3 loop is CASSPPGQSKDQQFF. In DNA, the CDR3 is TGTGCCAGCAGCCCTCCGGGACAGTCGAAGGATCAGCAGTTCTTC.

This CDR3 reads CASSSIKRGGTGELFF. CDR3 in DNA: TGTGCCAGCAGCTCGATAAAGCGGGGGGGCACCGGGGAGCTGTTTTTT. This sequence joins TRBV7-3 and TRBJ2-2; 10 positions agree with TRBD2. V was clipped by 4 bases and J by 4 bases; unmatched bases: 6. The length of the CDR3 is 16 residues. The germline V gene has CDR1 SGHTA and CDR2 FQGTGA.

In DNA form, the CDR3 reads TGTGCCAGCAGCGTGACAGGGGGCTCGGGCACTGAAGCTTTCTTT. Protein sequence: CASSVTGGSGTEAFF. The chain combines TRBV7-9 with TRBJ1-1, with TRBD1 matching over 10 bases. The CDR3 spans 15 residues. V shed 5 bases and J 4 bases; nucleotides not matched to a gene: 7. Per germline, CDR1 SEHNR and CDR2 FQNEAQ (reference sequence).

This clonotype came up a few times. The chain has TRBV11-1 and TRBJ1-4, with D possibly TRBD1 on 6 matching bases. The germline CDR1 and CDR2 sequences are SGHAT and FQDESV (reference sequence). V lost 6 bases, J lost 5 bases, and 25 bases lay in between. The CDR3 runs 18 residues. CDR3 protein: CASRPSSGELAPNEKLFF. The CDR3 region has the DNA TGTGCCAGCAGACCCTCTTCAGGGGAACTAGCTCCAAATGAAAAACTGTTTTTT.

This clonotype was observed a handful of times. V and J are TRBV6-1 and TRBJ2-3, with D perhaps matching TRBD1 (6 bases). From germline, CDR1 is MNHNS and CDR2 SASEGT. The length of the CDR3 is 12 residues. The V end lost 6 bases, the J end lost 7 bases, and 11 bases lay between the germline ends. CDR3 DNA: TGTGCCAGCAGCTCAGGACAGAATACGCAGTATTTT. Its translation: CASSSGQNTQYF.

The CDR3 region is CASSLDWLSYNEQFF. CDR3 DNA: TGTGCCAGCAGCTTAGATTGGCTCAGCTACAATGAGCAGTTCTTC. J is TRBJ2-1 and V is TRBV7-4; no firm D call. The V gene's germline CDR1 is SGHVT and CDR2 SQSDAQ. The germline V and J ends were trimmed by 1 base and 3 bases, with 10 bases remaining between them. This CDR3 contains 15 residues.

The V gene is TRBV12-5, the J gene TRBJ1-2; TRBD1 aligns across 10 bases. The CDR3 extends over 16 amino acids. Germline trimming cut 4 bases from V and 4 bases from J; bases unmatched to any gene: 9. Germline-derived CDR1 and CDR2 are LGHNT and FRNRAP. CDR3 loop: CASGSLGQGGTYGYTF. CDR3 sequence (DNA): TGTGCTAGTGGTTCCCTAGGACAGGGGGGAACCTATGGCTACACCTTC. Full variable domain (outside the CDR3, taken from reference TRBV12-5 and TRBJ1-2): DARVTQTPRHKVTEMGQEVTMRCQPILGHNTVFWYRQTMMQGLELLAYFRNRAPLDDSGMPKDRFSAEMPDATLATLKIQPSEPRDSAVYFCASGSLGQGGTYGYTFGSGTRLTVV.

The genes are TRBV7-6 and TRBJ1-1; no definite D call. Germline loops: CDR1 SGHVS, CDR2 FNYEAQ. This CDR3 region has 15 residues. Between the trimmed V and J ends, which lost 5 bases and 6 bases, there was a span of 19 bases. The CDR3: CASSQNALWWAEAFF. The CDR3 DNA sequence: TGTGCCAGCAGCCAAAACGCTCTTTGGTGGGCTGAAGCTTTCTTT.

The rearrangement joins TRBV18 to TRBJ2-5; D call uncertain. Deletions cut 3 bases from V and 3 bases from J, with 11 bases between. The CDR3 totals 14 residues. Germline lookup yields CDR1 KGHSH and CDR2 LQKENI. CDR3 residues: CASSPPGPKETQYF. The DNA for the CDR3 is TGTGCCAGCTCACCCCCGGGCCCTAAAGAGACCCAGTACTTC.

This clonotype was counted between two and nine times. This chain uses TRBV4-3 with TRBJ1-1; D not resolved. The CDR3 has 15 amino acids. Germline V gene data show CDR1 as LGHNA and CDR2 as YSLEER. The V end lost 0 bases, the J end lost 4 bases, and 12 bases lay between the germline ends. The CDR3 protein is CASSQDWRGITEAFF. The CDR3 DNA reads TGCGCCAGCAGCCAAGATTGGAGAGGGATCACTGAAGCTTTCTTT.

CDR3 in amino acids: CASSYSIGNDRGQISNYGYTF. The CDR3 DNA reads TGTGCCAGCAGTTACTCGATCGGGAATGACAGGGGCCAGATCTCGAACTATGGCTACACCTTC. This chain links TRBV6-8 with TRBJ1-2; 8 nucleotides agree with TRBD1. V shed 0 bases, J shed 2 bases, and the junction held 20 bases outside the gene matches. Germline values: CDR1 MNHGY, CDR2 SAAAGT. The CDR3 totals 21 residues.

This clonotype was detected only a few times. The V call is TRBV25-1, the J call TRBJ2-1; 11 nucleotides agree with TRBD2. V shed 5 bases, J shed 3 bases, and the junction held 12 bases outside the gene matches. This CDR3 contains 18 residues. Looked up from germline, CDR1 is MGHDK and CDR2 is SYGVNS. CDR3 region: CASSPVDRLAGFYNEQFF. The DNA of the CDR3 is TGTGCCAGCAGTCCCGTAGACAGACTAGCGGGGTTCTACAATGAGCAGTTCTTC.

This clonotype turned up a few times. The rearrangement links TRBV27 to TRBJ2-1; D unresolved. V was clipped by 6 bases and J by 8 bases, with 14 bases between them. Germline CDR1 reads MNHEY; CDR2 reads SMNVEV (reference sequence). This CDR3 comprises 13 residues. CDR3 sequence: CASRTTGRDEQFF. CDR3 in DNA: TGTGCCAGCAGAACGACTGGACGGGATGAGCAGTTCTTC.

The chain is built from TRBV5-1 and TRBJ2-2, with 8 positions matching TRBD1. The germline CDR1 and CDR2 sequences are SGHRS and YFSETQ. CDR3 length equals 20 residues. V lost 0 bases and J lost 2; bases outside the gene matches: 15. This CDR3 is CASSLVASRLGTGNTGELFF. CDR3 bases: TGCGCCAGCAGCTTGGTGGCTTCACGGCTGGGGACAGGAAACACCGGGGAGCTGTTTTTT.

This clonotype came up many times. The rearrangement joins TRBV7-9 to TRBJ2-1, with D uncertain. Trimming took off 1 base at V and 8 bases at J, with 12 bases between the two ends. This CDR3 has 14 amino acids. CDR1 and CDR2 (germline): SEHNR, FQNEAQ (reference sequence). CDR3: CASSLGVRTDEQFF. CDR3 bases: TGTGCCAGCAGCTTAGGTGTAAGGACCGATGAGCAGTTCTTC.

CDR3 region: CASSSLPGRISNQPQHF. In DNA form, the CDR3 reads TGTGCCAGCAGCTCCCTCCCGGGACGGATTAGCAATCAGCCCCAGCATTTT. V is TRBV28 and J is TRBJ1-5, with D possibly being TRBD1 (5 bases). The CDR3 is made up of 17 amino acids. Germline V lookup: CDR1 MDHEN, CDR2 SYDVKM. Between the trimmed V and J ends, which lost 6 bases and 0 bases, there was a span of 18 bases.

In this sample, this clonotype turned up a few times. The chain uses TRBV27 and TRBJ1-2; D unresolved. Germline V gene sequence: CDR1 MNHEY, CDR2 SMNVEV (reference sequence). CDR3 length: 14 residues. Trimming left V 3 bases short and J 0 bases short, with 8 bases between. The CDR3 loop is CASSFSWANYGYTF. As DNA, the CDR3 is TGTGCCAGCAGTTTTAGTTGGGCTAACTATGGCTACACCTTC.

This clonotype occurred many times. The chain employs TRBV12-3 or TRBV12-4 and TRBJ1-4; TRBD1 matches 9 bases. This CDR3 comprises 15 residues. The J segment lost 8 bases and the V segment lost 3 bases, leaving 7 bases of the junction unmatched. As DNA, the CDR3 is TGTGCCAGCAGTTTTCGGGGACAGGGAGGCGAAAAACTGTTTTTT. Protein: CASSFRGQGGEKLFF.

The CDR3 nucleotides read TGTGCCAGCGGATATTGGGGGGGGAGCTCCTACAATGAGCAGTTCTTC. Translation gives CASGYWGGSSYNEQFF. The chain carries TRBV12-3 or TRBV12-4 and TRBJ2-1; 7 bases align to TRBD2. The CDR3 length is 16 residues. J was trimmed by 0 bases and V by 8 bases; bases with no gene match: 10.

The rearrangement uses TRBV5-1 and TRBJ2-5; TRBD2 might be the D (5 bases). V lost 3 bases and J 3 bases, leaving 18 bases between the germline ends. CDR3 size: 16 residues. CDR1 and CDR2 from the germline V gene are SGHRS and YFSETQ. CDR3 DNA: TGCGCCAGCAGCTCCCTCGTGGAGGCCAGAAAAGAGACCCAGTACTTC. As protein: CASSSLVEARKETQYF.

The CDR3 DNA reads TGTGCCAGCAGTCATACCGGGACAGGGAAAAAGCAGTTCTTC. Its protein product is CASSHTGTGKKQFF. The rearrangement uses TRBV11-3 and TRBJ2-1; the match to TRBD1 covers 9 bases. V was pared by 6 bases and J by 11 bases, with 11 bases of the junction left unmatched. Per germline, CDR1 SGHNT and CDR2 YENEEA. The CDR3 is 14 amino acids.

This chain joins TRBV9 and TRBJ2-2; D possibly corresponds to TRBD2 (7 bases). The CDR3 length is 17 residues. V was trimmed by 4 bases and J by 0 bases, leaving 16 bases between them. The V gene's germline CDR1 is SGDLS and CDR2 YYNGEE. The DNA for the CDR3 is TGTGCCAGCAGCCTCGGGGGAGGGGGAGCGAACACCGGGGAGCTGTTTTTT. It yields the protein CASSLGGGGANTGELFF.

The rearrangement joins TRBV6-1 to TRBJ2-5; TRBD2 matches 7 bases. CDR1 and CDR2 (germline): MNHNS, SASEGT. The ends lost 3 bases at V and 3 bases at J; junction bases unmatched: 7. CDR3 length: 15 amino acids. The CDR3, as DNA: TGTGCCAGCAGTGATGCGGACGGACTAGAAGAGACCCAGTACTTC. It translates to CASSDADGLEETQYF.

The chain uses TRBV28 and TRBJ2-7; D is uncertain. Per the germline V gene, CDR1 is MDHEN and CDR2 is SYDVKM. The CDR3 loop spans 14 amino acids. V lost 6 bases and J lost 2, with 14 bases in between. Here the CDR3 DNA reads TGTGCCAGCAGCGTCCAGAGAGTCCCCTACGAGCAGTACGTC. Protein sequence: CASSVQRVPYEQYV.